These 23 T cell receptor beta chains came from one sample sequenced in a study of glioma-infiltrating T cells. TCR alpha and beta CDR3 regions were amplified from RNA using iRepertoire nested multiplex PCR. Using its own MiXCR run on the multiplex PCR reads, TCRdb lists one record per CDR3 protein. The sample comprises more than 85,000 distinct CDR3 sequences, less than 30% of which are singletons, and 35% rests with the top ten. The sample comprised glioma tissue, nonneoplastic brain tissue, or PBMCs (not recorded which). Every receptor here comes from a human donor with low-grade glioma or glioblastoma, undergoing nonglioma brain surgery, or in good health (not recorded which).

In this sample, this clonotype turned up many times. J is TRBJ1-1 and V is TRBV7-3, with D maybe TRBD1 (5 bases). From germline, CDR1 is SGHTA and CDR2 FQGTGA. The germline V and J ends were trimmed by 1 base and 4 bases, with 10 bases remaining between them. The CDR3 runs to 14 residues. In nucleotides, the CDR3 is TGTGCCAGCAGCTTAATTCCCGGGGCCACTGAAGCTTTCTTT. It encodes CASSLIPGATEAFF.

This chain connects TRBV4-2 to TRBJ2-1, with D possibly being TRBD2 (5 bases). The CDR3 runs 14 residues. Germline V gives CDR1 LGHNA, CDR2 YNFKEQ. Trimming cost V 4 bases and J 9 bases, with 16 bases left between them. Written as DNA, the CDR3 is TGTGCCAGCAGCCCCCTCGGGGAACGACGTGAGCAGTTCTTC. Translated, it gives CASSPLGERREQFF.

This clonotype was seen at least ten times. This CDR3 is CSASSGQEKDQPQHF. DNA of the CDR3: TGCAGTGCTAGCAGCGGACAGGAGAAGGATCAGCCCCAGCATTTT. This chain joins TRBV20-1 and TRBJ1-5, with 7 bases lining up with TRBD1. The V gene end was trimmed by 3 bases and the J gene end by 5 bases; junction bases not matched to a gene: 10. The CDR3 length is 15 residues. The germline gives CDR1 DFQATT, CDR2 SNEGSKA (reference sequence).

Ten or more counts support this clonotype. This chain joins TRBV28 and TRBJ2-1; D call uncertain. The CDR3 loop spans 11 amino acids. Germline lookup yields CDR1 MDHEN and CDR2 SYDVKM. V was clipped by 6 bases and J by 8 bases, with 8 bases between them. The CDR3 is CASSDPDEQFF. The DNA for the CDR3 is TGTGCCAGCAGCGATCCAGATGAGCAGTTCTTC.

This clonotype was observed a handful of times. V gene TRBV7-3 combines with J gene TRBJ2-1; 8 bases agree with TRBD2. Germline-derived CDR1 and CDR2 are SGHTA and FQGTGA. The J segment lost 8 bases and the V segment lost 3 bases, leaving 3 bases of the junction unmatched. The CDR3 covers 13 residues. CDR3 sequence: CASSFLAGYEQFF. CDR3 coding DNA: TGTGCCAGCAGCTTTTTAGCGGGGTATGAGCAGTTCTTC.

There are many counts of this clonotype. The genes are TRBV12-3 or TRBV12-4 and TRBJ1-1, with unresolved D. Trimming left V 4 bases short and J 3 bases short, with 27 bases between. This CDR3 comprises 19 residues. The CDR3 coding sequence is TGTGCCAGCAGTTCCCCAACTTATAGGCGGGAGTACACCTACACTGAAGCTTTCTTT. Residues: CASSSPTYRREYTYTEAFF.

This clonotype was picked up many times. V is TRBV7-2 and J is TRBJ2-3; D possibly corresponds to TRBD1 (5 bases). Germline V CDR1 and CDR2: SGHTA, FQGNSA. Trimming cost V 3 bases and J 0 bases, with 7 bases left between them. The CDR3 runs to 14 residues. The CDR3 bases are TGTGCCAGCAGCTTCAGGGCTAGCACAGATACGCAGTATTTT. Translation gives CASSFRASTDTQYF.

J is TRBJ1-3 and V is TRBV12-3 or TRBV12-4; D not certain. This CDR3 region has 14 residues. Trimming took 6 bases from V and 0 from J, leaving 9 bases between them. The CDR3 region is CASSLTDSGNTIYF. CDR3 bases: TGTGCCAGCAGCCTCACCGACTCTGGAAACACCATATATTTT.

The chain couples TRBV7-2 to TRBJ2-3; D unclear. The CDR3 has 14 residues. Per the germline V gene, CDR1 is SGHTA and CDR2 is FQGNSA. Trimming removed 1 base from V and 6 bases from J, with 11 bases in between. The DNA for the CDR3 is TGTGCCAGCAGCTTAGGGATGCCGAGGGATACGCAGTATTTT. This translates into CASSLGMPRDTQYF.

This clonotype appeared once. A read error may be the cause here, since a much bigger clone is one base away. The genes are TRBV2 and TRBJ1-2; 7 bases line up with TRBD1. Per germline, CDR1 SNHLY and CDR2 FYNNEI. The CDR3 is 18 residues long. The ends lost 2 bases at V and 0 bases at J; junction bases unmatched: 12. CDR3 nucleotide sequence: TGTGCCAGCAGTGAATCTGGACAGGAGGTCGGAGCTAACTATGGCTACACCTTC. This sequence encodes CASSESGQEVGANYGYTF.

This clonotype was found many times. The chain is built from TRBV20-1 and TRBJ2-3; TRBD2 agrees at 10 bases. The CDR3 contains 15 residues. Per the germline V gene, CDR1 is DFQATT and CDR2 is SNEGSKA (reference sequence). V was pared by 0 bases and J by 5 bases, with 5 bases of the junction left unmatched. Written as DNA, the CDR3 is TGCAGTGCTAGAGATCGGACTAGCGGTAGAGATACGCAGTATTTT. It yields the protein CSARDRTSGRDTQYF.

V usage is TRBV12-3 or TRBV12-4 and J usage is TRBJ1-6; TRBD1 matches at 8 bases. Trimming removed 2 bases from V and 6 bases from J; junction bases left unmatched: 12. The CDR3 runs to 18 residues. DNA for the CDR3: TGTGCCAGCAGTTTACGATGGGGGGACAGGACTGGTAATTCACCCCTCCACTTT. Its protein product is CASSLRWGDRTGNSPLHF.

Ten or more counts support this clonotype. This chain links TRBV25-1 with TRBJ1-2; TRBD1 is a possible D gene (5 bases). CDR3 size: 12 residues. The V end was cut by 4 bases, the J end by 4 bases, with 7 bases between. Germline values: CDR1 MGHDK, CDR2 SYGVNS. This CDR3 is CASSAQGYGYTF. The CDR3 nucleotides read TGTGCCAGCAGTGCCCAGGGCTATGGCTACACCTTC.

This clonotype was found many times. V and J are TRBV12-5 and TRBJ1-5; possible D gene TRBD1, 6 bases. Germline V lookup: CDR1 LGHNT, CDR2 FRNRAP. Trimming removed 0 bases at V and 7 bases at J, with 13 bases between. This CDR3 comprises 15 residues. CDR3 residues: CASGLVGGRRQPQHF. CDR3 DNA sequence: TGTGCTAGTGGTTTGGTAGGGGGGCGTAGGCAGCCCCAGCATTTT.

This chain joins TRBV24-1 and TRBJ2-3; no clear D. The CDR3 length is 15 residues. Germline values: CDR1 KGHDR, CDR2 SFDVKD. The ends were cut back, 6 bases at V and 4 bases at J, with 16 bases in the middle. The CDR3 spells CATSHSGLGPDTQYF. CDR3 sequence (DNA): TGTGCCACCAGTCATTCGGGCCTCGGGCCAGATACGCAGTATTTT.

This clonotype was observed a few times. This chain joins TRBV5-1 and TRBJ1-1, with 10 bases aligning to TRBD1. Looked up from germline, CDR1 is SGHRS and CDR2 is YFSETQ. Germline trimming cut 4 bases from V and 8 bases from J; bases unmatched to any gene: 8. This CDR3 is built from 14 residues. CDR3 residues: CASSDGTGEKEAFF. For the CDR3, the DNA is TGCGCCAGCAGCGACGGGACAGGGGAAAAGGAAGCTTTCTTT.

The V and J genes are TRBV10-3 and TRBJ1-2; D is ambiguous. CDR1 and CDR2 (germline): ENHRY, SYGVKD. With 6 bases removed from V and 7 bases from J, the gap between germline ends came to 15 bases. The CDR3 runs to 13 residues. The CDR3 nucleotides are TGTGCCATCAGGGGCGGAGGATACACTGGCTACACCTTC. This codes for CAIRGGGYTGYTF.

The table lists this clonotype with many counts. V gene TRBV9 combines with J gene TRBJ2-5; a weak D match, TRBD2 (5 bases). In germline, CDR1 is SGDLS, CDR2 YYNGEE. V lost 4 bases to trimming and J lost 1 base, with 11 bases between them. The CDR3 sequence is 14 residues long. The CDR3 reads CASSQDFPQETQYF. The CDR3 DNA reads as TGTGCCAGCAGCCAGGACTTTCCCCAAGAGACCCAGTACTTC. The variable domain in full, completed from reference TRBV9 and TRBJ2-5, reads DSGVTQTPKHLITATGQRVTLRCSPRSGDLSVYWYQQSLDQGLQFLIQYYNGEERAKGNILERFSAQQFPDLHSELNLSSLELGDSALYFCASSQDFPQETQYFGPGTRLLVL.

The gene calls are TRBV29-1 and TRBJ1-1, with no clear D. The CDR3 spans 12 residues. The V gene's germline CDR1 is SQVTM and CDR2 ANQGSEA. Deletions cut 8 bases from V and 3 bases from J, with 13 bases between. This CDR3 is CSSVSQDTEAFF. For the CDR3, the DNA is TGCAGCTCTGTCTCTCAGGACACTGAAGCTTTCTTT.

At least ten counts were recorded for this clonotype. The chain employs TRBV29-1 and TRBJ2-7; the match to TRBD1 covers 7 bases. V trimming: 6 bases; J trimming: 6 bases; junction bases outside the gene matches: 2. The CDR3 runs 10 residues. Germline CDR1 is SQVTM and CDR2 is ANQGSEA. The CDR3 nucleotides are TGCAGCGTCAGGGACAGCGAGCAGTACTTC. Its protein product is CSVRDSEQYF.

In its sample, this clonotype was seen many times. The chain carries TRBV20-1 and TRBJ1-1; 9 nucleotides align to TRBD1. The CDR3 has 14 amino acids. The germline V gene encodes CDR1 DFQATT and CDR2 SNEGSKA (reference sequence). V gave up 5 bases and J gave up 5 bases; unmatched junction bases: 9. CDR3 loop: CSAPWGQGGTEAFF. Written as DNA, the CDR3 is TGCAGTGCTCCATGGGGACAGGGAGGGACTGAAGCTTTCTTT.

The chain joins TRBV29-1 to TRBJ2-5; 10 positions agree with TRBD2. The CDR3 runs to 15 residues. Looked up from germline, CDR1 is SQVTM and CDR2 is ANQGSEA. V trimming: 4 bases; J trimming: 3 bases; junction bases outside the gene matches: 8. This CDR3 is CSVARAGGFEETQYF. In nucleotides, the CDR3 is TGCAGCGTTGCAAGAGCGGGGGGGTTCGAAGAGACCCAGTACTTC.

Points on this clonotype: The conserved phenylalanine or tryptophan normally closing the CDR3 is absent here, so this likely arose from a read error. The rearrangement uses TRBV6-4 and TRBJ1-1; D not resolved. Trimming pared 5 bases from V and 1 base from J, leaving 11 bases between. CDR3 size: 14 residues. CDR1 and CDR2 (germline): MRHNA, SNTAGT. The CDR3 reads CASSPIEANTEAFL. In nucleotides, the CDR3 is TGTGCCAGCAGTCCGATTGAGGCGAACACTGAAGCTTTCCTT.